Below, 26 T cell receptor beta chains from the same sample are listed, as sequenced in a study of T cell responses to AZD1222 COVID-19 vaccine (dated by TCRdb to the early 2020s). The library was generated by the immunoSEQ multiplex PCR assay. Entries here come from immuneACCESS through TCRdb and include only in-frame sequences with V and J called. Some clones fail to appear in such tables; in the studies checked, an unresolved V gene covers under half of the shortfall, and the cause of the remainder is unknown. The sample table lists 97,000 or so clones, roughly 84% of them with a count of one. The leading ten clones occupy 15% to 20% of the sample. The sample's time point label, in plain terms: baseline before first vaccination. Sequencing was performed on peripheral blood, taken on day 0 of AZD1222 vaccination. Receptors originate from an adult in good health.

This clone appeared a single time. The CDR3 here is CASSLGPSGLAYEQYF. The CDR3 DNA sequence: TGTGCCAGCAGCTTAGGCCCTTCGGGTCTGGCCTACGAGCAGTACTTC. The rearrangement links TRBV7-2 to TRBJ2-7; no firm D call. Germline CDR1 SGHTA, CDR2 FQGNSA. Trimming stripped 1 base from V and 2 bases from J, with 15 bases between. The CDR3 consists of 16 residues.

The CDR3 reads CASSVGGASSYNSPLHF. The DNA of the CDR3 is TGTGCCAGCAGCGTAGGAGGGGCCAGCTCCTATAATTCACCCCTCCACTTT. The chain combines TRBV9 with TRBJ1-6; tentative D call: TRBD1 (5 bases). The CDR3 spans 17 residues. V lost 0 bases to trimming and J lost 0 bases, with 10 bases between them. Germline V CDR1 and CDR2: SGDLS, YYNGEE.

CDR3: CASSLGTQETQYF. DNA of the CDR3: TGCGCCAGCAGCCTGGGGACGCAAGAGACCCAGTACTTC. The chain links TRBV4-1 to TRBJ2-5, with D perhaps assigned TRBD1 or TRBD2 (5 bases each). Germline V CDR1 and CDR2: MGHRA, YSYEKL. V gave up 4 bases and J gave up 2 bases, with 8 bases separating them. The CDR3 spans 13 residues.

V and J are TRBV20-1 and TRBJ2-7, with 7 bases matching TRBD2. Trimming cost V 3 bases and J 3 bases; bases outside gene matches: 11. Germline-derived CDR1 and CDR2 are DFQATT and SNEGSKA (reference sequence). The CDR3 contains 15 residues. Here the CDR3 reads CSASQKRDRNYEQYF. In DNA, the CDR3 is TGCAGTGCTAGTCAAAAGCGGGATAGGAACTACGAGCAGTACTTC.

The V call is TRBV6-6, the J call TRBJ2-2; maybe TRBD2 (6 bases). The CDR3 contains 14 residues. Germline CDR1 and CDR2: MNHNY and SVGAGI (reference sequence). Between the trimmed V and J ends, which lost 7 bases and 0 bases, there was a span of 9 bases. Here the CDR3 DNA reads TGTGCCAGCAACCGGGACTCGAACACCGGGGAGCTGTTTTTT. Translating it yields CASNRDSNTGELFF.

The chain employs TRBV6-6 and TRBJ1-1, with D uncertain. The V end was cut by 8 bases, the J end by 1 base, with 14 bases between. The CDR3 contains 14 residues. CDR1 and CDR2 from the germline V gene are MNHNY and SVGAGI (reference sequence). As DNA, the CDR3 is TGTGCCAGCGTAGTCGGGCAGAGGAACACTGAAGCTTTCTTT. Translation gives CASVVGQRNTEAFF.

V usage is TRBV9 and J usage is TRBJ2-3; TRBD2 matches 8 bases. The CDR3 loop spans 18 amino acids. The germline CDR1 and CDR2 sequences are SGDLS and YYNGEE. V lost 0 bases, J lost 7 bases, and 16 bases stayed unmatched. DNA of the CDR3: TGTGCCAGCAGCGTAGGCGGCGCGGGGGGAAAGGGAGTTAATACGCAGTATTTT. Its translation: CASSVGGAGGKGVNTQYF.

V gene TRBV24-1 combines with J gene TRBJ2-3; D is possibly TRBD2 (6 bases). The CDR3 contains 13 residues. The germline CDR1 and CDR2 sequences are KGHDR and SFDVKD. With 12 bases removed from V and 0 bases from J, the gap between germline ends came to 12 bases. Here the CDR3 DNA reads TGTGCCTCAGGCGGGACTAGCACAGATACGCAGTATTTT. As protein: CASGGTSTDTQYF.

This clone appeared a single time. The CDR3 loop is CASSTRGSSNTGELFF. CDR3 in DNA: TGTGCCAGCAGCACTCGGGGGTCTTCGAACACCGGGGAGCTGTTTTTT. The chain links TRBV7-2 to TRBJ2-2; a weak D match, TRBD2 (6 bases). This CDR3 has 16 amino acids. Trimming took 5 bases from V and 0 from J, leaving 13 bases between them. Germline assignment: CDR1 SGHTA and CDR2 FQGNSA.

The chain employs TRBV7-9 and TRBJ1-3, with 7 bases fitting TRBD1. The CDR3 consists of 16 residues. The germline CDR1 and CDR2 sequences are SEHNR and FQNEAQ (reference sequence). V lost 3 bases, J lost 2 bases, and 7 bases stayed unmatched. CDR3 bases: TGTGCCAGCAGCTTGGCTCAGACAGGGACTGGAAACACCATATATTTT. Protein product: CASSLAQTGTGNTIYF.

In its sample, this clone was seen a few times. In DNA form, the CDR3 reads TGTGCCAGCAGCCAAGATTCAGGATATAATTCACCCCTCCACTTT. It specifies CASSQDSGYNSPLHF. J is TRBJ1-6 and V is TRBV14; D remains ambiguous. Trimming pared 0 bases from V and 4 bases from J, leaving 7 bases between. The CDR3 loop spans 15 amino acids. Germline CDR1 reads SGHDN; CDR2 reads FVKESK. Using reference TRBV14 and TRBJ1-6 for the parts outside the CDR3, the full variable domain is EAGVTQFPSHSVIEKGQTVTLRCDPISGHDNLYWYRRVMGKEIKFLLHFVKESKQDESGMPNNRFLAERTGGTYSTLKVQPAELEDSGVYFCASSQDSGYNSPLHFGNGTRLTVT.

J is TRBJ1-2 and V is TRBV28; 8 bases fit TRBD1. The CDR3 has 15 amino acids. The J segment lost 8 bases and the V segment lost 6 bases, leaving 14 bases of the junction unmatched. Germline V gene sequence: CDR1 MDHEN, CDR2 SYDVKM. CDR3 in DNA: TGTGCCAGCAGGGGATTGGACAGGGCCTTTACAGGCTACACCTTC. Its protein product is CASRGLDRAFTGYTF.

The V call is TRBV4-3, the J call TRBJ2-2, with D perhaps matching TRBD1 (6 bases). V shed 4 bases and J shed 4 bases, with 13 bases lying between them. The CDR3 runs to 15 residues. Germline V CDR1 and CDR2: LGHNA, YSLEER. CDR3 loop: CASSPSGTTTGELFF. The CDR3 nucleotides are TGCGCCAGCAGCCCCTCCGGGACAACCACCGGGGAGCTGTTTTTT.

A few counts support this clone. The chain employs TRBV14 and TRBJ2-7; D possibly corresponds to TRBD2 (5 bases). CDR1 and CDR2 (germline): SGHDN, FVKESK. The CDR3 totals 15 residues. Deletions cut 4 bases from V and 1 base from J, with 14 bases between. The CDR3 nucleotides read TGTGCCAGCAGCCTGTCGTTTCCGGGGTCCTACGAGCAGTACTTC. Translated, it gives CASSLSFPGSYEQYF. Based on the CDR3 plus reference TRBV14 and TRBJ2-7, the full variable domain is EAGVTQFPSHSVIEKGQTVTLRCDPISGHDNLYWYRRVMGKEIKFLLHFVKESKQDESGMPNNRFLAERTGGTYSTLKVQPAELEDSGVYFCASSLSFPGSYEQYFGPGTRLTVT.

This chain joins TRBV9 and TRBJ2-1, with 11 bases fitting TRBD1. This CDR3 spans 16 amino acids. After removal of 5 bases from V and 3 bases from J, the junction contained 7 bases not matched to a gene. CDR1 is SGDLS and CDR2 is YYNGEE in the germline V gene. The CDR3 protein is CASSAAGTGGYNEQFF. The CDR3 bases are TGTGCCAGCAGTGCGGCCGGGACAGGGGGCTACAATGAGCAGTTCTTC.

The chain couples TRBV25-1 to TRBJ2-2, with a possible D match to TRBD1 (6 bases). V dropped 3 bases and J dropped 1 base, with 9 bases sitting between them. This CDR3 comprises 15 residues. The germline gives CDR1 MGHDK, CDR2 SYGVNS. The CDR3 coding sequence is TGTGCCAGCAGTGATTTGACAGGGAACACCGGGGAGCTGTTTTTT. Its protein product is CASSDLTGNTGELFF.

This sequence joins TRBV9 and TRBJ2-1; D is unclear. From germline, CDR1 is SGDLS and CDR2 YYNGEE. The ends were cut back, 4 bases at V and 6 bases at J, with 14 bases in the middle. This CDR3 contains 14 residues. The CDR3 DNA sequence: TGTGCCAGCAGCCCTACGGTAGTTTTCAATGAGCAGTTCTTC. Protein sequence: CASSPTVVFNEQFF.

The gene calls are TRBV11-2 and TRBJ2-5, with D tentatively TRBD2 (5 bases). The CDR3 length is 14 residues. Trimming stripped 5 bases from V and 5 bases from J, with 15 bases between. Germline V gene sequence: CDR1 SGHAT, CDR2 FQNNGV. CDR3 nucleotide sequence: TGTGCCAGCAGCACCAATAGCGTGATCGAGACCCAGTACTTC. Amino acid sequence: CASSTNSVIETQYF.

This clone was detected once. This chain joins TRBV6-5 and TRBJ2-7; D unresolved. Trimming left V 11 bases short and J 2 bases short, with 7 bases between. There are 10 residues in the CDR3. Looked up from germline, CDR1 is MNHEY and CDR2 is SVGAGI. CDR3 amino acids: CAQKPYEQYF. Here the CDR3 DNA reads TGTGCCCAAAAACCCTACGAGCAGTACTTC.

The J gene is TRBJ1-5, the V gene TRBV6-5, with D uncertain. The CDR3 is 13 amino acids. Per the germline V gene, CDR1 is MNHEY and CDR2 is SVGAGI. V was shortened by 6 bases and J by 7 bases, with 13 bases between the two germline ends. Written as DNA, the CDR3 is TGTGCCAGCAGCCGGGAGTGGCTCCAGCCCCAGCATTTT. Its translation: CASSREWLQPQHF.

The chain joins TRBV7-7 to TRBJ2-4; 10 nucleotides match TRBD1. V gave up 5 bases and J gave up 7 bases; unmatched junction bases: 5. In germline, CDR1 is SSHAT, CDR2 FNYEAQ (reference sequence). This CDR3 is 14 amino acids long. The CDR3 loop is CASSLRQGANIQYF. Written as DNA, the CDR3 is TGTGCCAGCAGCCTTCGACAGGGGGCGAACATTCAGTACTTC.

In this sample, this clone turned up once. The chain joins TRBV2 to TRBJ2-2; 9 bases are a match to TRBD1. The CDR3 contains 16 residues. The V segment lost 8 bases and the J segment 8 bases; nucleotides outside the gene matches: 15. Germline CDR1 is SNHLY and CDR2 is FYNNEI. The CDR3 sequence is CASFPLGQGLGGELFF. CDR3 DNA sequence: TGTGCCAGCTTTCCCCTGGGACAGGGATTGGGTGGGGAGCTGTTTTTT.

V gene TRBV12-5 combines with J gene TRBJ1-5; D is uncertain. This CDR3 is built from 16 residues. Germline lookup yields CDR1 LGHNT and CDR2 FRNRAP. Trimming stripped 7 bases from V and 8 bases from J, with 24 bases between. The CDR3 sequence: CASALPSGAGREPQHF. The DNA of the CDR3 is TGTGCTAGTGCCTTACCTTCGGGAGCGGGGAGGGAGCCCCAGCATTTT. Together with reference TRBV12-5 and TRBJ1-5, the CDR3 gives the full variable domain: DARVTQTPRHKVTEMGQEVTMRCQPILGHNTVFWYRQTMMQGLELLAYFRNRAPLDDSGMPKDRFSAEMPDATLATLKIQPSEPRDSAVYFCASALPSGAGREPQHFGDGTRLSIL.

The chain links TRBV24-1 to TRBJ2-1; D not resolved. This CDR3 has 12 amino acids. Trimming left V 4 bases short and J 6 bases short, with 6 bases between. Germline values: CDR1 KGHDR, CDR2 SFDVKD. The DNA for the CDR3 is TGTGCCACCAGTGACCCGCCCAATGAGCAGTTCTTC. Protein sequence: CATSDPPNEQFF.

This chain uses TRBV4-3 with TRBJ1-2; D may be TRBD1 (6 bases). CDR1 and CDR2 from the germline V gene are LGHNA and YSLEER. Trimming took 4 bases from V and 6 from J, leaving 18 bases between them. This CDR3 comprises 15 residues. CDR3 sequence reads: CASSPEVGGPNGYTF. Here the CDR3 DNA reads TGCGCCAGCAGCCCAGAGGTCGGGGGGCCTAATGGCTACACCTTC.

CDR3 bases: TGTGCCATCACCGAATCGACTATGACAGATACGCAGTATTTT. Residues: CAITESTMTDTQYF. J is TRBJ2-3 and V is TRBV10-3; maybe TRBD2 (5 bases). The CDR3 has 14 residues. Trimming removed 7 bases from V and 3 bases from J, with 14 bases in between. Germline CDR1 reads ENHRY; CDR2 reads SYGVKD.